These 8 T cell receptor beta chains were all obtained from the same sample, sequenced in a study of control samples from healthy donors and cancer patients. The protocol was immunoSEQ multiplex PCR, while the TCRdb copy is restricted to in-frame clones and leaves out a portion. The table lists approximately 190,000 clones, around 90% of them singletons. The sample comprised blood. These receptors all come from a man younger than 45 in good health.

CDR3 amino acids: CASLAGNSPLHF. DNA for the CDR3: TGTGCCAGCCTGGCAGGGAATTCACCCCTCCACTTT. J is TRBJ1-6 and V is TRBV28, with a tentative D call TRBD1 (5 bases). The V gene's germline CDR1 is MDHEN and CDR2 SYDVKM. The CDR3 spans 12 residues. Trimming pared 8 bases from V and 7 bases from J, leaving 9 bases between.

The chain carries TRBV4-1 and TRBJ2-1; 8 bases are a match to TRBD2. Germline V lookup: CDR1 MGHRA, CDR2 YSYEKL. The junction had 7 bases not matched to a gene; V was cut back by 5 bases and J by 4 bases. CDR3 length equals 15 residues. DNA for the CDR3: TGCGCCAGCAGCGGGACTAGGACACCGTACAATGAGCAGTTCTTC. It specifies CASSGTRTPYNEQFF.

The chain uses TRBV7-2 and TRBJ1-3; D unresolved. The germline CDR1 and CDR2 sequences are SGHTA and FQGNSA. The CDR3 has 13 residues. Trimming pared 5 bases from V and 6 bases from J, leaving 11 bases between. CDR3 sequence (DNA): TGTGCCAGCAGCCGCGTATTAGAAAACACCATATATTTT. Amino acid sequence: CASSRVLENTIYF.

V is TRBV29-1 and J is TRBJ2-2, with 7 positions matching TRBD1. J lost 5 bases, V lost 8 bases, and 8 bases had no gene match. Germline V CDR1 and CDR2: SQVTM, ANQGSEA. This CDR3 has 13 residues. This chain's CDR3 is CSLGRGRTGELFF. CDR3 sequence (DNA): TGCAGCTTGGGTAGGGGGCGGACCGGGGAGCTGTTTTTT.

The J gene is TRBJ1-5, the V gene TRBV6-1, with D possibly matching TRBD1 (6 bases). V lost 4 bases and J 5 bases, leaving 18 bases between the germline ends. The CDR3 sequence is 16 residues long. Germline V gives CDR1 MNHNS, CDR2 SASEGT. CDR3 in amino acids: CASSGGTSLIYQPQHF. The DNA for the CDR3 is TGTGCCAGCAGTGGGGGGACAAGTCTTATCTATCAGCCCCAGCATTTT.

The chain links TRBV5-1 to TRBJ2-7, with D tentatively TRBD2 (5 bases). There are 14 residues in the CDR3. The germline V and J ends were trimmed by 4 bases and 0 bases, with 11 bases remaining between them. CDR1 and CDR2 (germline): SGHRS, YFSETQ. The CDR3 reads CASSTWTRSYEQYF. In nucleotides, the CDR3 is TGCGCCAGCAGCACCTGGACTCGCTCCTACGAGCAGTACTTC.

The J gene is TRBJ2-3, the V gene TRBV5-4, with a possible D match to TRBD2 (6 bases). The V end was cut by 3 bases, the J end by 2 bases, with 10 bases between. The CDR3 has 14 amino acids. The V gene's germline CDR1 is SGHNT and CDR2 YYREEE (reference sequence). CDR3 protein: CASSSSDPTDTQYF. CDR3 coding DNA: TGTGCCAGCAGCTCTAGCGACCCCACAGATACGCAGTATTTT.

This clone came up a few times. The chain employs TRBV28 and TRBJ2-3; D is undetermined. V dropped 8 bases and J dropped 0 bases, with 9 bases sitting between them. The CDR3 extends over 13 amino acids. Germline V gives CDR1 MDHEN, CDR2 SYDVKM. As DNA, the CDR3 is TGTGCCAGCGTACGGAGTAGCACAGATACGCAGTATTTT. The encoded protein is CASVRSSTDTQYF.